One and the same sample provided the 9 T cell receptor beta chains below, sequenced in a study of EBV T-cell therapy then PD-1 blockade in nasopharyngeal carcinoma. Treatment indicated: AdE1-LMPpoly-expanded autologous EBV-specific T-cell therapy followed by anti-PD-1 nivolumab. Libraries were prepared by immunoSEQ multiplex PCR; TCRdb keeps only in-frame clonotypes and omits some of them. This sample has more than 11,000 clones; 84% occur once, and the top ten carry about 30%. No antigen is known for these receptors. Source: CD8+ T cells from blood, taken at approximately day 100 from a patient whose treatment included autologous EBV-specific T cells and nivolumab. The receptors stem from a man between 35 and 55 years old with nasopharyngeal carcinoma.

CDR3 sequence reads: CASSLARPRNGELFF. The CDR3 coding sequence is TGTGCCAGCAGCTTAGCGCGGCCAAGGAACGGGGAGCTGTTTTTT. This chain uses TRBV7-8 with TRBJ2-2; D remains unclear. Trimming left V 0 bases short and J 7 bases short, with 12 bases between. The CDR3 totals 15 residues. Looked up from germline, CDR1 is SGHVS and CDR2 is FQNEAQ.

In this sample, this clone turned up a few times. The chain carries TRBV7-9 and TRBJ1-6, with 8 bases lining up with TRBD1. Unmatched junction bases numbered 5, after V lost 1 base and J lost 9 bases. Germline V gene sequence: CDR1 SEHNR, CDR2 FQNEAQ (reference sequence). CDR3 length: 15 amino acids. CDR3 sequence: CASSLVQGASSPLHF. The CDR3 DNA is TGTGCCAGCAGCTTAGTGCAGGGGGCGTCTTCACCCCTCCACTTT.

This chain joins TRBV14 and TRBJ1-1; no clear D. Per the germline V gene, CDR1 is SGHDN and CDR2 is FVKESK. V lost 4 bases, J lost 3 bases, and 9 bases lay in between. This CDR3 comprises 13 residues. Here the CDR3 reads CASSLRSYTEAFF. CDR3 DNA: TGTGCCAGCAGCCTCCGGTCCTACACTGAAGCTTTCTTT.

The chain links TRBV7-9 to TRBJ2-3; D gene uncertain. The CDR3 spans 13 residues. From germline, CDR1 is SEHNR and CDR2 FQNEAQ (reference sequence). V was clipped by 6 bases and J by 2 bases, with 9 bases between them. The CDR3 nucleotides are TGTGCCAGCAGAAAGCACAACACAGATACGCAGTATTTT. Residues: CASRKHNTDTQYF.

J is TRBJ2-1 and V is TRBV27, with 10 bases lining up with TRBD1. The CDR3 is made up of 15 amino acids. CDR1 and CDR2 from the germline V gene are MNHEY and SMNVEV (reference sequence). The ends lost 6 bases at V and 3 bases at J; junction bases unmatched: 5. The CDR3 protein is CASSRGTGDYNEQFF. The CDR3 DNA follows: TGTGCCAGCAGCCGGGGGACAGGGGACTACAATGAGCAGTTCTTC.

The CDR3 reads CASSQDLRGSDTQYF. The DNA for the CDR3 is TGCGCCAGCAGCCAAGATCTGAGGGGGTCAGATACGCAGTATTTT. The chain carries TRBV4-3 and TRBJ2-3; a possible D gene is TRBD1 (6 bases). Germline V gene lookup returns CDR1 LGHNA and CDR2 YSLEER. This CDR3 region has 15 residues. V was shortened by 0 bases and J by 4 bases, with 11 bases between the two germline ends.

This chain connects TRBV23-1 to TRBJ1-6, with 10 bases fitting TRBD1. TRBV23-1 is filed as an ORF, its function uncertain. The CDR3 is made up of 18 amino acids. Trimming removed 2 bases from V and 3 bases from J; junction bases left unmatched: 7. CDR3 amino acids: CASSQNLGQGVYNSPLHF. As DNA, the CDR3 is TGCGCCAGCAGTCAAAATCTAGGACAGGGGGTCTATAATTCACCCCTCCACTTT.

J is TRBJ2-7 and V is TRBV9; TRBD1 matches at 7 bases. This CDR3 has 14 residues. Germline V lookup: CDR1 SGDLS, CDR2 YYNGEE. The V segment lost 3 bases and the J segment 2 bases; nucleotides outside the gene matches: 5. CDR3 coding DNA: TGTGCCAGCAGCGCCAGGGGGTTCACCTACGAGCAGTACTTC. It is translated as CASSARGFTYEQYF.

This sequence joins TRBV27 and TRBJ2-1; D is unresolved. The CDR3 extends over 21 amino acids. CDR1 and CDR2 (germline): MNHEY, SMNVEV (reference sequence). Trimming took off 1 base at V and 8 bases at J, with 33 bases between the two ends. The CDR3: CASSLLVRWPSRRPSVDEQFF. The CDR3 coding sequence is TGTGCCAGCAGTTTATTGGTCCGATGGCCCTCGAGACGACCATCGGTCGATGAGCAGTTCTTC.